These 23 T cell receptor beta chains originate from one sample sequenced in a study of cytomegalovirus exposure and HLA in healthy donors. With 60 Vbeta and 13 Jbeta primers, the PCR was carried out. Some clones are missing from TCRdb's copy, which holds only in-frame ones; the method was immunoSEQ multiplex PCR. Among 90,000 to 140,000 clones listed, about 80% were seen once. The material sequenced was PBMCs. All receptors derive from a young man in good health and CMV-seronegative.

This clone occurred once. The genes are TRBV4-1 and TRBJ2-7, with TRBD2 matching over 11 bases. Per germline, CDR1 MGHRA and CDR2 YSYEKL. With 2 bases clipped from V and 6 bases from J, the junction kept 6 bases outside the gene matches. This CDR3 has 15 amino acids. CDR3 sequence: CASSQTGTSGSEQYF. The DNA of the CDR3 is TGCGCCAGCAGCCAAACCGGGACTAGCGGTAGCGAGCAGTACTTC.

The rearrangement joins TRBV10-3 to TRBJ2-7; TRBD1 agrees at 10 bases. V lost 6 bases, J lost 0 bases, and 11 bases stayed unmatched. The CDR3 is 17 amino acids. CDR1 is ENHRY, CDR2 SYGVKD, per germline. The CDR3 DNA reads TGTGCCATCAGCTTACATATGGGACAGGGGAGCTCCTACGAGCAGTACTTC. It specifies CAISLHMGQGSSYEQYF.

This clone was counted a few times. V and J are TRBV5-5 and TRBJ1-5; D perhaps matches TRBD1 (5 bases). Trimming removed 3 bases from V and 5 bases from J, with 12 bases in between. The length of the CDR3 is 14 residues. CDR1 and CDR2 from the germline V gene are SGHKS and YYEKEE (reference sequence). CDR3 protein: CASSWGTQDQPQHF. The CDR3 DNA sequence: TGTGCCAGCAGCTGGGGGACTCAGGATCAGCCCCAGCATTTT.

This clone occurred a few times. The chain joins TRBV6-6 to TRBJ1-5; possible D gene TRBD1, 5 bases. The CDR3 length is 16 residues. V lost 5 bases to trimming and J lost 1 base, with 15 bases between them. Germline V lookup: CDR1 MNHNY, CDR2 SVGAGI (reference sequence). The CDR3 is CASSPPGGISNQPQHF. The CDR3 DNA follows: TGTGCCAGCAGTCCTCCTGGGGGGATCAGCAATCAGCCCCAGCATTTT.

The chain recombines TRBV7-2 with TRBJ2-1; TRBD2 matches at 7 bases. J was trimmed by 7 bases and V by 4 bases; bases with no gene match: 7. The CDR3 extends over 14 amino acids. Germline V gene data show CDR1 as SGHTA and CDR2 as FQGNSA. The CDR3 bases are TGTGCCAGCAGCTCAACCGGACTAGTAAATGAGCAGTTCTTC. Its translation: CASSSTGLVNEQFF.

This clone was detected once. The rearrangement uses TRBV7-2 and TRBJ2-3, with D possibly matching TRBD2 (6 bases). The CDR3 is made up of 15 amino acids. Germline V gives CDR1 SGHTA, CDR2 FQGNSA. Trimming shortened V by 0 bases and J by 6 bases, and 13 bases separated the two germline ends. For the CDR3, the DNA is TGTGCCAGCAGCTTAGCACTAGCTTCTGAGGATACGCAGTATTTT. It is translated as CASSLALASEDTQYF.

The chain employs TRBV6-1 and TRBJ1-6; D is perhaps TRBD1 (5 bases). Germline V gene sequence: CDR1 MNHNS, CDR2 SASEGT. Trimming left V 4 bases short and J 0 bases short, with 13 bases between. This CDR3 spans 17 amino acids. The CDR3 reads CASSGRDQSSYNSPLHF. DNA for the CDR3: TGTGCCAGCAGTGGGAGGGACCAGAGCTCCTATAATTCACCCCTCCACTTT.

The chain has TRBV5-4 and TRBJ2-5; 10 bases align to TRBD2. This CDR3 is built from 19 residues. V lost 4 bases, J lost 0 bases, and 15 bases stayed unmatched. The germline CDR1 and CDR2 sequences are SGHNT and YYREEE (reference sequence). The CDR3 DNA is TGTGCCAGCAGCCCCCGGGCTAGCGGGAGTTCAGTTTACCAAGAGACCCAGTACTTC. It translates to CASSPRASGSSVYQETQYF.

The rearrangement joins TRBV13 to TRBJ2-5; weak D call: TRBD2 (7 bases). Germline V gives CDR1 PRHDT, CDR2 FYEKMQ (reference sequence). The CDR3 extends over 14 amino acids. V was cut by 6 bases and J by 5 bases, with 16 bases left in between. This CDR3 reads CASRIWGGVETQYF. As DNA, the CDR3 is TGTGCCAGCAGAATTTGGGGGGGCGTGGAGACCCAGTACTTC.

The chain recombines TRBV7-2 with TRBJ2-5; D is possibly TRBD2 (5 bases). The V gene's germline CDR1 is SGHTA and CDR2 FQGNSA. The CDR3 consists of 15 residues. The V gene lost 1 base and the J gene lost 6 bases, with 15 bases spanning the gap. CDR3 region: CASSLGYLAGKTQYF. The CDR3 region has the DNA TGTGCCAGCAGCTTAGGATACCTAGCCGGGAAGACCCAGTACTTC.

This sequence joins TRBV7-3 and TRBJ2-3, with TRBD1 identical over 11 bases. V shed 5 bases, J shed 0 bases, and the junction held 7 bases outside the gene matches. Germline V gene lookup returns CDR1 SGHTA and CDR2 FQGTGA. The CDR3 loop spans 17 amino acids. DNA for the CDR3: TGTGCCAGCAGCCGGACAGGGGGCGGTTCTAGCACAGATACGCAGTATTTT. Protein sequence: CASSRTGGGSSTDTQYF.

The chain recombines TRBV2 with TRBJ2-3, with D unresolved. The CDR3 covers 10 residues. Germline V lookup: CDR1 SNHLY, CDR2 FYNNEI. V gave up 8 bases and J gave up 7 bases, with 7 bases separating them. The CDR3 nucleotides are TGTGCCAGCCCTGGCCATACGCAGTATTTT. It translates to CASPGHTQYF.

The rearrangement links TRBV29-1 to TRBJ2-7; TRBD1 matches 7 bases. Trimming removed 0 bases from V and 1 base from J; junction bases left unmatched: 3. Per germline, CDR1 SQVTM and CDR2 ANQGSEA. The CDR3 loop spans 14 amino acids. The CDR3 nucleotides are TGCAGCGTTGAAGAAGGGGGACAGTCCTACGAGCAGTACTTC. It codes for CSVEEGGQSYEQYF.

This clone has only a few counts. This chain uses TRBV7-2 with TRBJ1-6; D is uncertain. The CDR3 is made up of 12 amino acids. V was pared by 6 bases and J by 16 bases, with 16 bases between. Germline V gives CDR1 SGHTA, CDR2 FQGNSA. The CDR3 sequence: CASRFSEGILHF. The CDR3 nucleotides read TGTGCCAGCAGGTTTTCCGAGGGTATTCTCCACTTT.

The V call is TRBV4-2, the J call TRBJ2-6, with D maybe TRBD2 (5 bases). CDR1 and CDR2 (germline): LGHNA, YNFKEQ. CDR3 length: 13 residues. V lost 11 bases to trimming and J lost 1 base, with 9 bases between them. The CDR3 DNA is TGTGCCGTAAGGGAGTCTGGGGCCAACGTCCTGACTTTC. Translated: CAVRESGANVLTF.

The J gene is TRBJ2-3, the V gene TRBV5-1; TRBD2 matches at 14 bases. The CDR3 length is 14 residues. The V gene's germline CDR1 is SGHRS and CDR2 YFSETQ. V gave up 4 bases and J gave up 10 bases; unmatched junction bases: 5. The CDR3, as DNA: TGCGCCAGCAGCCCCGGGACTAGCGGGAGTGCGCAGTATTTT. It encodes CASSPGTSGSAQYF.

The chain has TRBV19 and TRBJ2-1, with unresolved D. The germline gives CDR1 LNHDA, CDR2 SQIVND (reference sequence). The CDR3 length is 14 residues. V lost 3 bases and J 0 bases, leaving 6 bases between the germline ends. For the CDR3, the DNA is TGTGCCAGTAGTATCCCCCGCTCCTACAATGAGCAGTTCTTC. Residues: CASSIPRSYNEQFF.

This clone was counted only a few times. The V call is TRBV5-5, the J call TRBJ1-2; D is ambiguous. The CDR3 totals 12 residues. Trimming left V 0 bases short and J 8 bases short, with 8 bases between. Germline loops: CDR1 SGHKS, CDR2 YYEKEE (reference sequence). DNA for the CDR3: TGTGCCAGCAGCTTGGGCGGTCACGGCTACACCTTC. It codes for CASSLGGHGYTF.

CDR3 sequence reads: CAWSGGSLYEQYF. In DNA form, the CDR3 reads TGTGCCTGGAGTGGTGGTAGTCTCTACGAGCAGTACTTC. The chain carries TRBV30 and TRBJ2-7, with unresolved D. The CDR3 has 13 amino acids. With 1 base removed from V and 3 bases from J, the gap between germline ends came to 10 bases. Germline V gives CDR1 GTSNPN, CDR2 SVGIG (reference sequence).

V is TRBV25-1 and J is TRBJ2-7; a weak D match, TRBD1 (6 bases). The V end lost 6 bases, the J end lost 3 bases, and 6 bases lay between the germline ends. Germline CDR1 reads MGHDK; CDR2 reads SYGVNS. The CDR3 length is 11 residues. The CDR3, as DNA: TGTGCCAGCAGGGACAGCTACGAGCAGTACTTC. The encoded protein is CASRDSYEQYF.

The chain joins TRBV6-6 to TRBJ1-6; D is ambiguous. The CDR3 length is 12 residues. From germline, CDR1 is MNHNY and CDR2 SVGAGI (reference sequence). The ends were cut back, 2 bases at V and 10 bases at J, with 6 bases in the middle. The CDR3: CASSYRGSPLHF. The DNA for the CDR3 is TGTGCCAGCAGTTACCGCGGGTCACCCCTCCACTTT.

The V call is TRBV7-2, the J call TRBJ2-3; possible D gene TRBD2, 6 bases. V lost 3 bases and J lost 3, with 13 bases in between. The V gene's germline CDR1 is SGHTA and CDR2 FQGNSA. CDR3 size: 15 residues. CDR3: CASSFGTAGTDTQYF. CDR3 in DNA: TGTGCCAGCAGCTTCGGTACCGCGGGGACAGATACGCAGTATTTT.

The V and J genes are TRBV10-3 and TRBJ2-7; a possible D gene is TRBD2 (5 bases). The V and J ends lost 0 bases and 3 bases respectively, with 15 bases between them. CDR1 is ENHRY and CDR2 is SYGVKD in the germline V gene. The CDR3 sequence is 16 residues long. CDR3 amino acids: CAISESFKITSYEQYF. In DNA, the CDR3 is TGTGCCATCAGTGAGTCCTTTAAAATAACTAGCTACGAGCAGTACTTC.